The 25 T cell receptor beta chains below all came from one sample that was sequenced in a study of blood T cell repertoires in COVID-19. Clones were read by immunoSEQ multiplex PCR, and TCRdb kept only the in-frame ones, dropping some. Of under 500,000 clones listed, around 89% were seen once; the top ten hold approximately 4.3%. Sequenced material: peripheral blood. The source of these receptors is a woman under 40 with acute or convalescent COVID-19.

CDR3 bases: TGTGCCAGCAGCAGCAGGGGCTCCAATGAGCAGTTCTTC. Translation: CASSSRGSNEQFF. The V and J genes are TRBV3-1 (or the pseudogene TRBV3-2) and TRBJ2-1; the D gene is possibly TRBD1 (6 bases). The V gene lost 5 bases and the J gene lost 6 bases, with 11 bases spanning the gap. The germline V gene has CDR1 LGHDT and CDR2 YNNKEL (reference sequence). The CDR3 has 13 amino acids.

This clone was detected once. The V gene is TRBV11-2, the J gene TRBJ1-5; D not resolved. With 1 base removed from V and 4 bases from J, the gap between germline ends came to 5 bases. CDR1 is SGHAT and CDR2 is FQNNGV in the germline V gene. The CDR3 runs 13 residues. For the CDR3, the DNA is TGTGCCAGCAGCTTAGGCAGAAATCAGCCCCAGCATTTT. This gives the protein CASSLGRNQPQHF.

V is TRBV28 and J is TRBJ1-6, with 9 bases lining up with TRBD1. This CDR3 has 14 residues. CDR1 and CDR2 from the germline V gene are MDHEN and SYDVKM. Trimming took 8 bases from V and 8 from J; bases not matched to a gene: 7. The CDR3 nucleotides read TGTGCCAGCGAAGGGGGACAGGGACATTCACCCCTCCACTTT. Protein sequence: CASEGGQGHSPLHF.

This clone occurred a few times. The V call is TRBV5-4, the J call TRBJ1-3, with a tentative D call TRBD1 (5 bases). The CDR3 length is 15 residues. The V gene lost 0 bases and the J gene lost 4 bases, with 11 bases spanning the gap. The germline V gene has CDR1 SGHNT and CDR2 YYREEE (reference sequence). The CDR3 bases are TGTGCCAGCAGCTTGGATCAGGGAATGGGAAACACCATATATTTT. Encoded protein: CASSLDQGMGNTIYF.

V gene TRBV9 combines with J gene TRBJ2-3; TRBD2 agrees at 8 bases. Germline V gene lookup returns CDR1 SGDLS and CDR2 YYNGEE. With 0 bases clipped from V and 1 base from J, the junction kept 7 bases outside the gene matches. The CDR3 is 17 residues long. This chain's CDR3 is CASSVAAGRGGTDTQYF. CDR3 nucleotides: TGTGCCAGCAGCGTAGCCGCGGGGCGGGGGGGCACAGATACGCAGTATTTT.

The CDR3 DNA reads TGCGCCAGCAGCTCCGGGACAGGGAAAGAGACCCAGTACTTC. Its protein product is CASSSGTGKETQYF. The chain combines TRBV5-1 with TRBJ2-5; 9 bases map to TRBD1. The CDR3 is made up of 14 amino acids. Germline V gene sequence: CDR1 SGHRS, CDR2 YFSETQ. With 3 bases clipped from V and 3 bases from J, the junction kept 3 bases outside the gene matches.

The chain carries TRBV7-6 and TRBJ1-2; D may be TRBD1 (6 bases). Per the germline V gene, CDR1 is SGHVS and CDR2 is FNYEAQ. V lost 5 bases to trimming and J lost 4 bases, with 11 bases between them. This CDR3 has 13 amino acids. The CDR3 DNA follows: TGTGCCAGCAGCCCGGAAGGGGGCTATGGCTACACCTTC. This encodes CASSPEGGYGYTF.

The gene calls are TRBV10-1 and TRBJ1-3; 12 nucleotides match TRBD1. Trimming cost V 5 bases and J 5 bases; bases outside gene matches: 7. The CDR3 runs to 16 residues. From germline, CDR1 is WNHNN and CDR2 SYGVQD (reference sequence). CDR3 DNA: TGCGCCAGCAGTCGCGGGACAGGGGGCAGGAGAAACACCATATATTTT. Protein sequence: CASSRGTGGRRNTIYF.

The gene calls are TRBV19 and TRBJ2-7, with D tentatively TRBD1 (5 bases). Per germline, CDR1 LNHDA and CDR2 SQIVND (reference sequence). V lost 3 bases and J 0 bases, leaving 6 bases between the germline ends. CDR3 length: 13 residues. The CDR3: CASSMDNSYEQYF. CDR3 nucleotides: TGTGCCAGTAGTATGGACAACTCCTACGAGCAGTACTTC. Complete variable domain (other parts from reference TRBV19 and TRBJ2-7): DGGITQSPKYLFRKEGQNVTLSCEQNLNHDAMYWYRQDPGQGLRLIYYSQIVNDFQKGDIAEGYSVSREKKESFPLTVTSAQKNPTAFYLCASSMDNSYEQYFGPGTRLTVT.

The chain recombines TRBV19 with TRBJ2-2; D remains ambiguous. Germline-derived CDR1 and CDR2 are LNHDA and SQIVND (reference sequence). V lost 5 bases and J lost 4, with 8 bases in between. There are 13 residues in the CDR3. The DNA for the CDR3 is TGTGCCAGTAGTCCCCGCGGCACCGGGGAGCTGTTTTTT. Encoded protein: CASSPRGTGELFF.

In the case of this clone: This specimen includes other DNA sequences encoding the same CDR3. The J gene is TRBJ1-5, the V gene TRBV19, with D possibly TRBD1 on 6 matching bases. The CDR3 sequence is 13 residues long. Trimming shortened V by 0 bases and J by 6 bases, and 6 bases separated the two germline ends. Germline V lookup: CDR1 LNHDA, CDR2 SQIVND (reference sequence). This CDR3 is CASSIDRGQPQHF. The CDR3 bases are TGTGCCAGTAGTATAGACAGGGGTCAGCCCCAGCATTTT.

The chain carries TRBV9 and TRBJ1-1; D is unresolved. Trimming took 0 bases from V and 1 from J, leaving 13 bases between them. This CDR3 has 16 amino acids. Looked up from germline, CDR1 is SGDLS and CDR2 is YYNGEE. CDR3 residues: CASSVGADPQNTEAFF. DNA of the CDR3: TGTGCCAGCAGCGTAGGGGCTGATCCCCAGAACACTGAAGCTTTCTTT.

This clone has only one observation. The CDR3 sequence: CASSRGQANTEAFF. The CDR3 DNA is TGTGCCAGCAGTCGTGGACAGGCAAACACTGAAGCTTTCTTT. The V and J genes are TRBV6-5 and TRBJ1-1; 7 bases are shared with TRBD1. Germline CDR1 is MNHEY and CDR2 is SVGAGI. Germline trimming cut 5 bases from V and 2 bases from J; bases unmatched to any gene: 5. This CDR3 is built from 14 residues.

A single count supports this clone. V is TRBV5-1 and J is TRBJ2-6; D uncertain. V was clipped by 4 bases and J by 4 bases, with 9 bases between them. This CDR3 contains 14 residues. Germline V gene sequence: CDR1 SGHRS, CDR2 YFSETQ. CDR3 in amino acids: CASSVVAGANVLTF. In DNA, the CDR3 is TGCGCCAGCAGCGTGGTGGCAGGGGCCAACGTCCTGACTTTC.

Written as DNA, the CDR3 is TGCGCCAGCAGCCAGCCAGGTCGCACCTCTGGAAACACCATATATTTT. It codes for CASSQPGRTSGNTIYF. The chain combines TRBV4-1 with TRBJ1-3; D gene unclear. The CDR3 spans 16 residues. V lost 3 bases and J lost 0, with 12 bases in between. CDR1 is MGHRA and CDR2 is YSYEKL in the germline V gene.

The CDR3: CASSLASYNSPLHF. As DNA, the CDR3 is TGTGCCAGCAGTTTGGCCTCCTATAATTCACCCCTCCACTTT. The J gene is TRBJ1-6, the V gene TRBV28; no clear D gene. The length of the CDR3 is 14 residues. Germline CDR1 MDHEN, CDR2 SYDVKM. Trimming took off 3 bases at V and 0 bases at J, with 3 bases between the two ends. The variable domain in full, with the rest retrieved from reference TRBV28 and TRBJ1-6, is DVKVTQSSRYLVKRTGEKVFLECVQDMDHENMFWYRQDPGLGLRLIYFSYDVKMKEKGDIPEGYSVSREKKERFSLILESASTNQTSMYLCASSLASYNSPLHFGNGTRLTVT.

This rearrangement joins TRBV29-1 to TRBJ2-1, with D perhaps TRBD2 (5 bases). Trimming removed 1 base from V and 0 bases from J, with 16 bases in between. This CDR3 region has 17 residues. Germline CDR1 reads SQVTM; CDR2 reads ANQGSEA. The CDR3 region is CSVEGAGGLSSYNEQFF. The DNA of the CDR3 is TGCAGCGTTGAAGGGGCGGGCGGCCTCAGCTCCTACAATGAGCAGTTCTTC.

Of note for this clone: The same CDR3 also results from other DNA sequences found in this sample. CDR3 DNA: TGTGCCAGCAGCTTATCGACAGTTAACACTGAAGCTTTCTTT. Translated, it gives CASSLSTVNTEAFF. The chain is built from TRBV7-9 and TRBJ1-1; perhaps TRBD1 as D (5 bases). Germline CDR1 is SEHNR and CDR2 is FQNEAQ (reference sequence). With 2 bases removed from V and 2 bases from J, the gap between germline ends came to 9 bases. The CDR3 runs to 14 residues.

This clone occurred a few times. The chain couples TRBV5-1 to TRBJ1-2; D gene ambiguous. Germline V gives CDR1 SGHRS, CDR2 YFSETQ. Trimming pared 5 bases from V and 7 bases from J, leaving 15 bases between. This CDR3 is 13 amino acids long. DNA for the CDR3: TGCGCCAGCAGGGATACAGATTTGGGTGGCTACACCTTC. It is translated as CASRDTDLGGYTF. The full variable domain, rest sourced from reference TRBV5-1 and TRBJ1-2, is KAGVTQTPRYLIKTRGQQVTLSCSPISGHRSVSWYQQTPGQGLQFLFEYFSETQRNKGNFPGRFSGRQFSNSRSEMNVSTLELGDSALYLCASRDTDLGGYTFGSGTRLTVV.

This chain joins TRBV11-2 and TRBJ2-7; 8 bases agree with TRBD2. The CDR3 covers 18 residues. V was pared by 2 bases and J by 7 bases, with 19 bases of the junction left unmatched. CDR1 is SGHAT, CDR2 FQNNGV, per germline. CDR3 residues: CASSLSFSSGGSQGEQYF. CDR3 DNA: TGTGCCAGCAGCTTAAGTTTTTCAAGCGGGGGCAGCCAGGGGGAGCAGTACTTC.

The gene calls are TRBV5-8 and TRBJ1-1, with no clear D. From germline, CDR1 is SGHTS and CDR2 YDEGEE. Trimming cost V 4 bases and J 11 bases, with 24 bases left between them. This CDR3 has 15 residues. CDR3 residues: CASSTLVTRSSVAFF. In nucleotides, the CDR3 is TGTGCCAGCAGCACCCTGGTCACTCGCTCCTCCGTTGCTTTCTTT.

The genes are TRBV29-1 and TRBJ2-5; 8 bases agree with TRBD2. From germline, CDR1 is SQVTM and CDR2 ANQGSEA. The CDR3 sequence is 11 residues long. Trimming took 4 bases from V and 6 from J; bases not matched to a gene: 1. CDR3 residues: CSVGGGKTQYF. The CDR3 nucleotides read TGCAGCGTTGGCGGGGGGAAGACCCAGTACTTC.

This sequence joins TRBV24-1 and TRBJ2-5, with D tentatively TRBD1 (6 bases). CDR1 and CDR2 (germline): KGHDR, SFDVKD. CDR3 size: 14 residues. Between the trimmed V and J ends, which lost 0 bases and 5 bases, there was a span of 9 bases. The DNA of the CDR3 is TGTGCCACCAGTGATTTGAACACAGGGGAGACCCAGTACTTC. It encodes CATSDLNTGETQYF.

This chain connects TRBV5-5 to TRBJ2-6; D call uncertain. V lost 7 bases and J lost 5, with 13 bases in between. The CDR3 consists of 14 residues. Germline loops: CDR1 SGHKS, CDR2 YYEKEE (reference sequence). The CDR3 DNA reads TGTGCCAGCCGTCCGGGTCCATGGGCCAACGTCCTGACTTTC. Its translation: CASRPGPWANVLTF. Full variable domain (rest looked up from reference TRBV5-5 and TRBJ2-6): DAGVTQSPTHLIKTRGQQVTLRCSPISGHKSVSWYQQVLGQGPQFIFQYYEKEERGRGNFPDRFSARQFPNYSSELNVNALLLGDSALYLCASRPGPWANVLTFGAGSRLTVL.

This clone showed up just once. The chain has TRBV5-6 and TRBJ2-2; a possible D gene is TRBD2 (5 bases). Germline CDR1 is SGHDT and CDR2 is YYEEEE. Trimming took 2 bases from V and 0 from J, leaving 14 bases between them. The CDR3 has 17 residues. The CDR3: CASSFLSSGTNTGELFF. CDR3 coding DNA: TGTGCCAGCAGCTTCCTATCTTCGGGGACGAACACCGGGGAGCTGTTTTTT.